This TCR beta chain stems from a study of blood T cell repertoires in COVID-19 (dated by TCRdb to 2019 to 2021). Broadly, across the study: The collaborator samples originated in the United States, Italy and Spain and spanned the acute and convalescent phases of COVID-19. The material from the prospective study consisted of cDNA or gDNA derived from T cells, B-cell-depleted T cells, or PBMCs. Subjects who had been exposed to COVID-19, were actively infected with it, or had recovered from it provided the deeply sampled blood TCRbeta repertoires that made up the dataset. The repertoires were released in a freely available public database intended as a resource for research on the immune response to SARS-CoV-2. Samples were obtained from the ongoing ImmuneRACE study (first 160 participants) and from some 1,300 subjects provided by 6 global collaborators. Sample metadata almost always included a de-identified subject ID, COVID-19 status, age in years and sex. HLA class I and class II types, where available, came from metadata supplied by the sample provider rather than from assay-based typing. General conclusions and limits of the study: The amount of clinical and demographic metadata varied by source and participant and was provided uncurated.

This clone was recorded once. Its cognate antigen has yet to be identified. It has no much larger one-base neighbor in the sample; base qualities were not kept. The same CDR3 can be traced to other DNA sequences in this sample. The immunoSEQ Assay, a bias-controlled multiplex PCR, was used to amplify TCRbeta CDR3 regions from genomic DNA. The authors' analysis ran thus. The number of nucleated cells in each sample was estimated by amplification of reference gene primers within the assay. To quantify the absolute abundance of each unique TCRbeta CDR3 rearrangement, sequence reads were collapsed and filtered. For each sample, productive Simpson clonality was calculated as the square root of Simpson's diversity index over productive rearrangements. TCRdb retrieved this table from immuneACCESS and kept in-frame rearrangements only. Not all clones are present; in checked studies, unresolved V genes account for under half, and no reason is known for the remainder. The V and J calls and clone size come from that table; D and trimming were worked out from the DNA. The sample includes some 220,000 clones, with almost 85% observed a single time. The ten largest account for roughly 2.2% of the sample.

In Seattle, one collaborating source enrolled patients while the infection was active and tracked those patients longitudinally over the course of disease. The collaborating institutions used their own protocols to collect whole blood in K2EDTA tubes. For TCRbeta analysis, collaborators shipped samples in one of three forms: frozen whole blood, isolated PBMCs, or DNA extracted from either of those sample types. The source material was peripheral blood. This sequence was found in a woman in her seventies with COVID-19, enrolled during active disease.

The CDR3 protein is CASSPGQNYGYTF. The DNA sequence is given as TGTGCCAGCAGCCCCGGACAGAACTATGGCTACACCTTC. The rearrangement combines TRBV12-3 or TRBV12-4 with TRBJ1-2; the D gene is perhaps TRBD1, on 6 matching bases. V was cut back by 6 bases and J by 2 bases, leaving a gap of 10 bases between them. Spanning cysteine to phenylalanine, the CDR3 consists of 13 amino acids. Only CDR3 DNA is held: 39 bases, read in frame from base 1.